The 14 T cell receptor beta chains reported below all come from one sample, sequenced in a study of T cells in Graves' hyperthyroidism and ophthalmopathy. RNA transcripts served as the template for amplifying TCR beta CDR3 regions. With the HTBI primer set, the TCR CDR3 went through a first round of RT-PCR. TCRdb passed the multiplex PCR reads through MiXCR, listing each CDR3 protein once. Of around 340,000 distinct CDR3 sequences listed, over 15% were seen once; the top ten hold around 15%. The sequencing sample was made of blood. The receptors were gathered from a woman aged 40 to 50 with Graves' ophthalmopathy.

This chain connects TRBV7-2 to TRBJ2-5, with a tentative D call TRBD2 (5 bases). CDR1 is SGHTA, CDR2 FQGNSA, per germline. This CDR3 is built from 14 residues. V was clipped by 5 bases and J by 5 bases, with 15 bases between them. CDR3: CASSLDERGETQYF. The CDR3, as DNA: TGTGCCAGCAGCCTCGATGAGCGCGGGGAGACCCAGTACTTC.

The table lists this clonotype with many counts. V is TRBV7-9 and J is TRBJ2-7; D is unresolved. Trimming took 4 bases from V and 4 from J, leaving 17 bases between them. Germline V gene data show CDR1 as SEHNR and CDR2 as FQNEAQ (reference sequence). The CDR3 consists of 15 residues. Here the CDR3 DNA reads TGTGCCAGCAGCTCCTATCTTAGTTTCTCGTACGAGCAGTACTTC. This sequence encodes CASSSYLSFSYEQYF.

This clonotype has at least ten counts. The chain links TRBV28 to TRBJ2-7; the D is unclear. This CDR3 has 14 amino acids. V lost 5 bases, J lost 3 bases, and 14 bases lay in between. The V gene's germline CDR1 is MDHEN and CDR2 SYDVKM. Here the CDR3 DNA reads TGTGCCAGCAGTCCCGGTGGCGACGGCTACGAGCAGTACTTC. Translating it yields CASSPGGDGYEQYF.

This clonotype has at least ten counts. V gene TRBV5-1 combines with J gene TRBJ2-4, with D perhaps TRBD2 (6 bases). The germline V and J ends were trimmed by 3 bases and 2 bases, with 12 bases remaining between them. Per germline, CDR1 SGHRS and CDR2 YFSETQ. This CDR3 region has 15 residues. The CDR3 sequence is CASSSGLHSKNIQYF. The CDR3 bases are TGCGCCAGCAGCTCGGGACTCCACTCCAAAAACATTCAGTACTTC.

The chain is built from TRBV5-1 and TRBJ2-2; TRBD2 agrees at 8 bases. This CDR3 has 16 amino acids. With V trimmed by 0 bases and J by 1 base, 2 bases remained unmatched. Germline CDR1 is SGHRS and CDR2 is YFSETQ. In DNA form, the CDR3 reads TGCGCCAGCAGCTTGGGAAGCGGGGGGAACACCGGGGAGCTGTTTTTT. Its protein is CASSLGSGGNTGELFF.

This clonotype was seen at least ten times. The chain combines TRBV19 with TRBJ2-3; D unresolved. From germline, CDR1 is LNHDA and CDR2 SQIVND (reference sequence). Deletions cut 4 bases from V and 4 bases from J, with 6 bases between. This CDR3 region has 12 residues. The CDR3 loop is CASSTLADTQYF. Written as DNA, the CDR3 is TGTGCCAGTAGTACTCTAGCAGATACGCAGTATTTT. Combining the CDR3 with reference TRBV19 and TRBJ2-3 gives the whole variable domain DGGITQSPKYLFRKEGQNVTLSCEQNLNHDAMYWYRQDPGQGLRLIYYSQIVNDFQKGDIAEGYSVSREKKESFPLTVTSAQKNPTAFYLCASSTLADTQYFGPGTRLTVL.

This clonotype was seen many times. The V call is TRBV6-2 or TRBV6-3, the J call TRBJ2-7; 11 bases are shared with TRBD2. This CDR3 is 14 amino acids long. CDR1 and CDR2 from the germline V gene are MNHEY and SVGEGT. The ends lost 4 bases at V and 6 bases at J; junction bases unmatched: 5. The CDR3 loop reads CASSSTSGSSEQYF. CDR3 coding DNA: TGTGCCAGCAGTTCTACTAGCGGGAGTAGCGAGCAGTACTTC.

This clonotype was seen many times. The rearrangement joins TRBV29-1 to TRBJ2-5; TRBD2 aligns across 11 bases. The CDR3 runs to 16 residues. CDR1 SQVTM and CDR2 ANQGSEA come from the germline V gene. The junction had 13 bases not matched to a gene; V was cut back by 6 bases and J by 4 bases. CDR3 bases: TGCAGCGTCGTGTCAGCGGGGCTAGCGGGAGGAGAGACCCAGTACTTC. As protein: CSVVSAGLAGGETQYF. Complete variable domain (other parts from reference TRBV29-1 and TRBJ2-5): SAVISQKPSRDICQRGTSLTIQCQVDSQVTMMFWYRQQPGQSLTLIATANQGSEATYESGFVIDKFPISRPNLTFSTLTVSNMSPEDSSIYLCSVVSAGLAGGETQYFGPGTRLLVL.

This clonotype was recorded a few times. The chain links TRBV4-1 to TRBJ2-1; TRBD2 might be the D (5 bases). The germline gives CDR1 MGHRA, CDR2 YSYEKL. CDR3 length equals 15 residues. Trimming shortened V by 5 bases and J by 7 bases, and 18 bases separated the two germline ends. CDR3 region: CASSAYGLVMNEQFF. The CDR3 DNA follows: TGCGCCAGCAGCGCTTACGGACTCGTCATGAATGAGCAGTTCTTC.

About this clonotype: A read error may account for a junction end that differs from germline. The chain recombines TRBV12-3 or TRBV12-4 with TRBJ2-2; TRBD2 aligns across 13 bases. The CDR3 sequence is 17 residues long. The DNA of the CDR3 is TGCGCCAGCAGCCGCACTAGCGGGGGGGCACGAACCGGGGAGCTGTTTTTT. Amino acid sequence: CASSRTSGGARTGELFF.

This clonotype was seen ten or more times. The V gene is TRBV6-1, the J gene TRBJ1-1; possibly TRBD1 for D (5 bases). The germline V gene encodes CDR1 MNHNS and CDR2 SASEGT. The CDR3 is 14 residues long. The V gene lost 6 bases and the J gene lost 6 bases, with 17 bases spanning the gap. CDR3 region: CASRPGRGAPEAFF. In DNA, the CDR3 is TGTGCCAGCAGGCCCGGGAGGGGCGCGCCTGAAGCTTTCTTT.

V usage is TRBV7-9 and J usage is TRBJ1-1, with D possibly being TRBD1 (6 bases). CDR1 is SEHNR, CDR2 FQNEAQ, per germline (reference sequence). The CDR3 totals 12 residues. V gave up 7 bases and J gave up 5 bases, with 11 bases separating them. The CDR3 protein is CASIQGRTEAFF. The CDR3 DNA is TGTGCCAGCATACAGGGACGAACTGAAGCTTTCTTT. Combining the CDR3 with reference TRBV7-9 and TRBJ1-1 gives the whole variable domain DTGVSQNPRHKITKRGQNVTFRCDPISEHNRLYWYRQTLGQGPEFLTYFQNEAQLEKSRLLSDRFSAERPKGSFSTLEIQRTEQGDSAMYLCASIQGRTEAFFGQGTRLTVV.

This clonotype was counted a few times. The CDR3 sequence is CSASFSVEAFF. Written as DNA, the CDR3 is TGCAGTGCTAGTTTTTCAGTTGAAGCTTTCTTT. V gene TRBV20-1 combines with J gene TRBJ1-1; D gene uncertain. Trimming removed 3 bases from V and 7 bases from J, with 9 bases in between. The V gene's germline CDR1 is DFQATT and CDR2 SNEGSKA (reference sequence). This CDR3 is 11 amino acids long.

This clonotype was seen a few times. CDR3 sequence: CASSASSGPTEAFF. CDR3 coding DNA: TGTGCCAGTAGTGCCTCCTCCGGCCCCACTGAAGCTTTCTTT. This chain uses TRBV19 with TRBJ1-1, with no clear D. V lost 5 bases and J 4 bases, leaving 14 bases between the germline ends. There are 14 residues in the CDR3. In germline, CDR1 is LNHDA, CDR2 SQIVND (reference sequence). Based on the CDR3 plus reference TRBV19 and TRBJ1-1, the full variable domain is DGGITQSPKYLFRKEGQNVTLSCEQNLNHDAMYWYRQDPGQGLRLIYYSQIVNDFQKGDIAEGYSVSREKKESFPLTVTSAQKNPTAFYLCASSASSGPTEAFFGQGTRLTVV.